Following are 14 T cell receptor beta chains from one sample sequenced in a study of T cells in Graves' hyperthyroidism and ophthalmopathy. It was RNA transcripts that yielded the amplified TCR beta CDR3 regions. RT-PCR in the first round (using the HTBI primer set) targeted the TCR CDR3. TCRdb used MiXCR to reprocess the multiplex PCR reads, holding one entry per CDR3 protein. Among fewer than 600,000 distinct CDR3 sequences listed, approximately 14% were seen once. The source material was blood. The receptor set was obtained from a woman between 18 and 29 years old with Graves' hyperthyroidism.

The chain employs TRBV12-3 or TRBV12-4 and TRBJ2-1, with TRBD2 matching over 8 bases. The V and J ends lost 6 bases and 10 bases, in that order; junction bases with no gene match: 8. The CDR3 sequence is 13 residues long. The CDR3 loop reads CASSGGAPGEQFF. The CDR3 DNA reads TGTGCCAGCAGCGGGGGGGCCCCCGGCGAGCAGTTCTTC.

This clonotype has ten or more counts. The chain couples TRBV28 to TRBJ2-3; 7 bases agree with TRBD2. The germline V gene encodes CDR1 MDHEN and CDR2 SYDVKM. CDR3 length: 15 amino acids. Trimming at V came to 8 bases and at J to 0 bases, leaving 8 bases not matched to a gene. DNA of the CDR3: TGTGCCAGCCCACCCCCGGGGGGAAGCACAGATACGCAGTATTTT. Its translation: CASPPPGGSTDTQYF.

This clonotype occurred many times. The J gene is TRBJ2-2, the V gene TRBV19, with D possibly called TRBD1 or TRBD2 (6 bases each). The V end lost 5 bases, the J end lost 2 bases, and 15 bases lay between the germline ends. Germline V CDR1 and CDR2: LNHDA, SQIVND (reference sequence). The CDR3 has 16 amino acids. The CDR3 here is CASSLSGAPNTGELFF. The CDR3 region has the DNA TGTGCCAGTAGTCTATCGGGGGCACCTAACACCGGGGAGCTGTTTTTT.

The chain employs TRBV30 and TRBJ2-2; D remains unclear. CDR1 GTSNPN and CDR2 SVGIG come from the germline V gene (reference sequence). The CDR3 has 15 amino acids. Trimming took off 1 base at V and 6 bases at J, with 15 bases between the two ends. The CDR3 bases are TGTGCCTGGAGTGCAGCCGTTGGGGTGGCCGGGGAGCTGTTTTTT. This sequence encodes CAWSAAVGVAGELFF. Filled out from reference TRBV30 and TRBJ2-2, the complete variable domain reads SQTIHQWPATLVQPVGSPLSLECTVEGTSNPNLYWYRQAAGRGLQLLFYSVGIGQISSEVPQNLSASRPQDRQFILSSKKLLLSDSGFYLCAWSAAVGVAGELFFGEGSRLTVL.

This clonotype appeared a few times. The chain employs TRBV3-1 and TRBJ2-1, with D perhaps matching TRBD2 (6 bases). There are 16 residues in the CDR3. The V end was cut by 0 bases, the J end by 7 bases, with 16 bases between. The germline CDR1 and CDR2 sequences are LGHDT and YNNKEL (reference sequence). CDR3 region: CASSQDIRLVTNEQFF. In nucleotides, the CDR3 is TGTGCCAGCAGCCAAGATATCCGACTAGTCACAAATGAGCAGTTCTTC.

Ten or more counts support this clonotype. The CDR3 region is CASSPRTGANTEAFF. CDR3 in DNA: TGTGCCAGCAGCCCCCGGACAGGCGCCAACACTGAAGCTTTCTTT. The chain joins TRBV7-2 to TRBJ1-1; 7 nucleotides line up with TRBD1. There are 15 residues in the CDR3. Germline lookup yields CDR1 SGHTA and CDR2 FQGNSA. Trimming removed 5 bases from V and 2 bases from J; junction bases left unmatched: 8.

This clonotype was found many times. CDR3 DNA: TGTGCCATCAGTGAGCGGGGTGGTAGCGGCTACGAGCAGTACGTC. Residues: CAISERGGSGYEQYV. The chain couples TRBV10-3 to TRBJ2-7; tentatively, D is TRBD2 (6 bases). Germline CDR1 ENHRY, CDR2 SYGVKD. The CDR3 is 15 amino acids. V lost 2 bases, J lost 3 bases, and 14 bases lay in between.

Ten or more counts support this clonotype. The chain is built from TRBV19 and TRBJ2-1; the D is unclear. Germline V gene sequence: CDR1 LNHDA, CDR2 SQIVND (reference sequence). The CDR3 contains 15 residues. V was pared by 2 bases and J by 0 bases, with 8 bases between. The CDR3, as DNA: TGTGCCAGTAGTATAACCCCGAGCTCCTACAATGAGCAGTTCTTC. Protein product: CASSITPSSYNEQFF. Looking up the rest from reference TRBV19 and TRBJ2-1 gives the full variable domain: DGGITQSPKYLFRKEGQNVTLSCEQNLNHDAMYWYRQDPGQGLRLIYYSQIVNDFQKGDIAEGYSVSREKKESFPLTVTSAQKNPTAFYLCASSITPSSYNEQFFGPGTRLTVL.

This clonotype was observed at least ten times. The genes are TRBV14 and TRBJ2-1, with a tentative D call TRBD1 (6 bases). Looked up from germline, CDR1 is SGHDN and CDR2 is FVKESK. The CDR3 is made up of 13 amino acids. V was cut by 3 bases and J by 11 bases, with 14 bases left in between. CDR3: CASSHGQKGQQFF. CDR3 DNA: TGTGCCAGCAGCCACGGACAGAAAGGACAGCAGTTCTTC.

This clonotype was counted ten times or more. V gene TRBV7-8 combines with J gene TRBJ2-7, with 8 bases matching TRBD2. CDR1 is SGHVS, CDR2 FQNEAQ, per germline. V shed 1 base, J shed 0 bases, and the junction held 5 bases outside the gene matches. CDR3 length: 16 amino acids. The CDR3 sequence: CASSLVGGRSSYEQYF. The CDR3 bases are TGTGCCAGCAGCTTAGTGGGCGGGAGGAGCTCCTACGAGCAGTACTTC.

This clonotype occurred many times. V and J are TRBV5-1 and TRBJ2-3; unclear D gene. CDR1 SGHRS and CDR2 YFSETQ come from the germline V gene. The CDR3 is 14 residues long. The V and J ends lost 0 bases and 2 bases respectively, with 7 bases between them. The CDR3 DNA sequence: TGCGCCAGCAGCTTGGAACCCACCACAGATACGCAGTATTTT. This sequence encodes CASSLEPTTDTQYF.

Ten or more counts support this clonotype. This chain links TRBV11-2 with TRBJ2-7, with 9 nucleotides matching TRBD2. CDR3 length: 15 residues. Trimming took 3 bases from V and 5 from J; bases not matched to a gene: 8. Germline V lookup: CDR1 SGHAT, CDR2 FQNNGV. Here the CDR3 reads CASSLGGRALHEQYF. For the CDR3, the DNA is TGTGCCAGCAGCTTGGGCGGGAGGGCTCTCCACGAGCAGTACTTC. Together with reference TRBV11-2 and TRBJ2-7, the CDR3 gives the full variable domain: EAGVAQSPRYKIIEKRQSVAFWCNPISGHATLYWYQQILGQGPKLLIQFQNNGVVDDSQLPKDRFSAERLKGVDSTLKIQPAKLEDSAVYLCASSLGGRALHEQYFGPGTRLTVT.

Ten or more counts support this clonotype. The chain combines TRBV12-3 or TRBV12-4 with TRBJ1-1; possibly TRBD1 for D (5 bases). Trimming shortened V by 3 bases and J by 3 bases, and 11 bases separated the two germline ends. CDR3 length: 14 amino acids. The CDR3 sequence: CASSLRVQDTEAFF. In DNA, the CDR3 is TGTGCCAGCAGTTTGAGAGTACAGGACACTGAAGCTTTCTTT.

This clonotype has a count of ten or more. CDR3 protein: CASSPGVVADEQYF. The CDR3 coding sequence is TGTGCCAGCTCACCCGGAGTAGTGGCCGACGAGCAGTACTTC. The rearrangement uses TRBV18 and TRBJ2-7, with no clear D. V was trimmed by 3 bases and J by 5 bases, leaving 14 bases between them. The germline V gene encodes CDR1 KGHSH and CDR2 LQKENI. The CDR3 is 14 amino acids.